This TCR beta chain was sequenced for a study of OX40 agonist ivuxolimab in advanced cancers. Study-wide findings and caveats: CD8+ T cells showed, on average, more clonal expansion than CD4+ cells.

Germline CDR1 and CDR2: MNHEY and SMNVEV (reference sequence). The CDR3 has 11 residues. With 5 bases removed from V and 5 bases from J, the gap between germline ends came to 7 bases. This clone appeared a single time. Its target is unknown. The method was immunoSEQ multiplex PCR; TCRdb's version includes in-frame clones alone and lacks a portion of them. The repertoire has 20,000 or so clones, around 80% of them found once; the top ten carry more than 9.5%. V and J are TRBV27 and TRBJ2-7; D assignment may be TRBD1 or TRBD2 (5 bases each). The TCR sequence derives from an adult with an advanced solid tumor such as melanoma, head and neck, liver or kidney cancer. Sequences were derived from CD4+ or CD8+ T cells sorted from blood, sampled in a trial of the OX40 agonist ivuxolimab. The CDR3, as DNA: TGTGCCAGCAGTGAGGGGAACGAGCAGTACTTC. It codes for CASSEGNEQYF.